This TCR beta chain was profiled in a study of a mutant IDH1 vaccine in newly diagnosed glioma. Study details: Patients were started on vaccination 4-6 weeks after radiotherapy alone, or with temozolomide cycles.

Worth noting for this clone: What it binds is unknown.

This sample's time point: week 5, during vaccination. It was 300 ug of mutant IDH1 20-mer peptide that made up each vaccine dose, given with topical imiquimod. Profiled with immunoSEQ multiplex PCR; TCRdb holds only in-frame clones, not every one. Of around 56,000 clones listed, approximately 81% are singletons. Germline trimming cut 2 bases from V and 5 bases from J; bases unmatched to any gene: 3. CDR1 and CDR2 (germline): SGHDT, YYEEEE. This CDR3 is 14 amino acids long. This chain connects TRBV5-6 to TRBJ2-3; 9 bases match TRBD2. Specimen: PBMCs, collected from a glioma patient whose treatment included an IDH1 peptide vaccine. The source of this sequence is a man younger than 40 with glioma. The CDR3 is CASSLGTSLDTQYF. CDR3 in DNA: TGTGCCAGCAGCTTAGGGACTAGCTTAGATACGCAGTATTTT.